Following are 15 T cell receptor beta chains from one sample sequenced in a study of T cell responses to AZD1222 COVID-19 vaccine. Repertoires were generated with immunoSEQ multiplex PCR, while TCRdb's copy carries only in-frame clones and drops some. Among 100,000 to 120,000 clones listed, around 82% were seen once. Here the sequenced sample was peripheral blood, taken on day 0 of AZD1222 vaccination. The receptors stem from an adult in good health.

The rearrangement joins TRBV4-3 to TRBJ1-5; D gene unclear. V was trimmed by 6 bases and J by 0 bases, leaving 12 bases between them. CDR3 size: 15 residues. Germline V CDR1 and CDR2: LGHNA, YSLEER. CDR3 in amino acids: CASSLTENSNQPQHF. As DNA, the CDR3 is TGCGCCAGCAGTCTCACAGAGAATAGCAATCAGCCCCAGCATTTT.

In DNA, the CDR3 is TGTGCCAGCTCACAAAATAGCGGGGTAGGCACAGATACGCAGTATTTT. It yields the protein CASSQNSGVGTDTQYF. The rearrangement links TRBV18 to TRBJ2-3, with 8 nucleotides matching TRBD2. Germline CDR1 is KGHSH and CDR2 is LQKENI. V was pared by 4 bases and J by 1 base, with 7 bases of the junction left unmatched. The CDR3 has 16 residues.

This clone turned up a few times. V usage is TRBV28 and J usage is TRBJ2-1; 10 bases are a match to TRBD1. This CDR3 has 14 amino acids. Germline CDR1 and CDR2: MDHEN and SYDVKM. Trimming at V came to 9 bases and at J to 3 bases, leaving 5 bases not matched to a gene. This CDR3 reads CASQGQGGYNEQFF. In nucleotides, the CDR3 is TGTGCCAGTCAAGGACAGGGGGGCTACAATGAGCAGTTCTTC.

The chain has TRBV3-1 (or the pseudogene TRBV3-2) and TRBJ1-2; D not resolved. Trimming removed 0 bases from V and 4 bases from J, with 12 bases in between. The CDR3 is 15 amino acids. Germline values: CDR1 LGHDT, CDR2 YNNKEL (reference sequence). The chain's CDR3 is CASSQDVQGLYGYTF. The CDR3 nucleotides are TGTGCCAGCAGCCAAGACGTACAAGGGCTCTATGGCTACACCTTC.

This clone was detected a few times. The chain employs TRBV28 and TRBJ1-2; 12 bases are shared with TRBD1. With 3 bases clipped from V and 2 bases from J, the junction kept 7 bases outside the gene matches. Per germline, CDR1 MDHEN and CDR2 SYDVKM. The CDR3 spans 17 residues. The CDR3 sequence: CASSFRGTGGANYGYTF. The CDR3, as DNA: TGTGCCAGCAGTTTTAGGGGGACAGGGGGCGCAAACTATGGCTACACCTTC.

The rearrangement uses TRBV18 and TRBJ2-1; TRBD2 agrees at 9 bases. The V gene end was trimmed by 1 base and the J gene end by 8 bases; junction bases not matched to a gene: 6. CDR1 is KGHSH, CDR2 LQKENI, per germline. This CDR3 contains 15 residues. For the CDR3, the DNA is TGTGCCAGCTCACCACGTAGCGGGGGATTCGATGAGCAGTTCTTC. It yields the protein CASSPRSGGFDEQFF.

The rearrangement uses TRBV19 and TRBJ2-7; 7 bases line up with TRBD1. The CDR3 is 15 residues long. V dropped 1 base and J dropped 2; count of bases not matched to a gene: 5. Germline V lookup: CDR1 LNHDA, CDR2 SQIVND (reference sequence). CDR3 in amino acids: CASSIGGGETYEQYF. DNA of the CDR3: TGTGCCAGTAGTATAGGAGGGGGCGAGACCTACGAGCAGTACTTC.

The chain is built from TRBV3-1 (or the pseudogene TRBV3-2) and TRBJ1-3; tentatively, D is TRBD1 (5 bases). V was trimmed by 4 bases and J by 2 bases, leaving 9 bases between them. The CDR3 has 14 amino acids. Looked up from germline, CDR1 is LGHDT and CDR2 is YNNKEL (reference sequence). The CDR3 loop reads CASSPRGAGNTIYF. CDR3 bases: TGTGCCAGCAGCCCCCGGGGGGCTGGAAACACCATATATTTT.

The rearrangement joins TRBV4-1 to TRBJ2-1, with 7 bases aligning to TRBD1. The CDR3 covers 15 residues. Losses at the gene ends were 0 bases for V and 5 bases for J; bases not matched to a gene: 4. Germline assignment: CDR1 MGHRA and CDR2 YSYEKL. The CDR3 DNA reads as TGCGCCAGCAGCCAAGACCAGGGGGATGACAATGAGCAGTTCTTC. This gives the protein CASSQDQGDDNEQFF.

The sample holds one count of this clone. V gene TRBV5-1 combines with J gene TRBJ2-1, with unresolved D. Germline values: CDR1 SGHRS, CDR2 YFSETQ. The CDR3 sequence is 14 residues long. The germline V and J ends were trimmed by 0 bases and 3 bases, with 7 bases remaining between them. CDR3 in amino acids: CASSLDARYNEQFF. The CDR3 DNA sequence: TGCGCCAGCAGCTTGGACGCCCGCTACAATGAGCAGTTCTTC.

This rearrangement joins TRBV6-6 to TRBJ2-3; 13 bases are a match to TRBD2. V gave up 5 bases and J gave up 4 bases; unmatched junction bases: 3. The CDR3 is 15 residues long. The germline V gene encodes CDR1 MNHNY and CDR2 SVGAGI (reference sequence). Here the CDR3 DNA reads TGTGCCAGCAGTACCGGGACTAGCGGGGCAGATACGCAGTATTTT. Amino acids: CASSTGTSGADTQYF.

The V gene is TRBV9, the J gene TRBJ2-7; D not certain. The CDR3 has 14 amino acids. Trimming took off 0 bases at V and 2 bases at J, with 9 bases between the two ends. CDR1 is SGDLS and CDR2 is YYNGEE in the germline V gene. The CDR3 sequence is CASSVDEGPYEQYF. The CDR3 nucleotides are TGTGCCAGCAGCGTAGATGAAGGACCCTACGAGCAGTACTTC.

This sequence joins TRBV18 and TRBJ1-1, with 9 bases matching TRBD1. V lost 0 bases and J lost 5; bases outside the gene matches: 7. The CDR3 is 16 residues long. In germline, CDR1 is KGHSH, CDR2 LQKENI. CDR3 DNA: TGTGCCAGCTCACCACCGGGGACAGGGACTGGAACTGAAGCTTTCTTT. Protein product: CASSPPGTGTGTEAFF.

This chain connects TRBV28 to TRBJ1-5; unclear D gene. The germline V and J ends were trimmed by 3 bases and 0 bases, with 6 bases remaining between them. CDR1 MDHEN and CDR2 SYDVKM come from the germline V gene. The CDR3 covers 14 residues. DNA for the CDR3: TGTGCCAGCAGTTTCCGTTATAGCAATCAGCCCCAGCATTTT. This translates into CASSFRYSNQPQHF.

This chain links TRBV3-1 (or the pseudogene TRBV3-2) with TRBJ1-3; TRBD1 is a possible D gene (5 bases). Germline loops: CDR1 LGHDT, CDR2 YNNKEL (reference sequence). This CDR3 contains 16 residues. Trimming removed 1 base at V and 1 base at J, with 11 bases between. CDR3 in amino acids: CASSQGQYSSGNTIYF. The CDR3 DNA reads as TGTGCCAGCAGCCAAGGACAGTATTCTTCTGGAAACACCATATATTTT.